This TCR beta chain is from a study of shared clonotypes between healthy human individuals. On this clone: Other DNA variants within this sample encode the same CDR3.

The protocol was immunoSEQ multiplex PCR, while the TCRdb copy is restricted to in-frame clones and leaves out a portion. This sample has some 2,000,000 clones, with about 95% found just once. Terminally differentiated effector memory CD45RA+ cells were excluded by CCR7 positive selection of CD45RO-negative cells. The TCR comes from a man younger than 35 in good health. Sequencing was carried out using naive CD8+ T cells sorted from blood.

The CDR3 nucleotides read TGTGCCAGCAGTGAAGGGGGACAGGGGGCGTACGAGCAGTACTTC. It yields the protein CASSEGGQGAYEQYF. This chain links TRBV2 with TRBJ2-7; TRBD1 agrees at 12 bases. Germline V lookup: CDR1 SNHLY, CDR2 FYNNEI. The CDR3 consists of 15 residues. Trimming took 1 base from V and 4 from J; bases not matched to a gene: 2.